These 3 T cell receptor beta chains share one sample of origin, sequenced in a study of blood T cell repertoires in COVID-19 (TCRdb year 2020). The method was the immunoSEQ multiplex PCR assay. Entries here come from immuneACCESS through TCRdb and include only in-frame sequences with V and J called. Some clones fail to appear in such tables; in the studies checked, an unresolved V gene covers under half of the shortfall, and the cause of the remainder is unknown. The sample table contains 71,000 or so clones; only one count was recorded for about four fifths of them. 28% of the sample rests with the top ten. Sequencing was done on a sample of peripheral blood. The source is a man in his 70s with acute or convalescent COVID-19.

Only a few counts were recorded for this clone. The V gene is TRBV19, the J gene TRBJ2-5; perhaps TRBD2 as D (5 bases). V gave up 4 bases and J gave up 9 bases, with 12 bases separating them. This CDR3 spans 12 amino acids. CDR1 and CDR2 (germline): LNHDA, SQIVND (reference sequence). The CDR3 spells CASSNKNGAQYF. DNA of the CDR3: TGTGCCAGTAGTAATAAAAACGGGGCCCAGTACTTC.

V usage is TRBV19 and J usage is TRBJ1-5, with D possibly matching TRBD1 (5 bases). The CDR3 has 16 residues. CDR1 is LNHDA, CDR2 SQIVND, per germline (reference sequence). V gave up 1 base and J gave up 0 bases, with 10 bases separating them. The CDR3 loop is CASSIAGGYSNQPQHF. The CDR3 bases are TGTGCCAGTAGTATAGCGGGGGGATATAGCAATCAGCCCCAGCATTTT. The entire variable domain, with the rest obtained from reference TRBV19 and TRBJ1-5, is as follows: DGGITQSPKYLFRKEGQNVTLSCEQNLNHDAMYWYRQDPGQGLRLIYYSQIVNDFQKGDIAEGYSVSREKKESFPLTVTSAQKNPTAFYLCASSIAGGYSNQPQHFGDGTRLSIL.

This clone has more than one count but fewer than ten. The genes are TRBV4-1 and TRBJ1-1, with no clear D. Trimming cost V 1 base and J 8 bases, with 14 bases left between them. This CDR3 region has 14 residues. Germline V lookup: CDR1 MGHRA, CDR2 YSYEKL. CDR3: CASSQAAKAVEAFF. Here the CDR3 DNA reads TGCGCCAGCAGCCAAGCCGCGAAGGCGGTCGAAGCTTTCTTT.